This T cell receptor beta chain was retrieved from a study of blood T cell repertoires in COVID-19. The repertoire was sequenced with immunoSEQ multiplex PCR; TCRdb's copy has only in-frame clones and lacks some. The repertoire consists of 250,000 or so clones, with 70% to 90% occurring once and the leading ten covering 11%. The CDR3 is 15 amino acids. Germline values: CDR1 MNHEY, CDR2 SVGAGI. Trimming stripped 7 bases from V and 8 bases from J, with 23 bases between. Cohorts were assigned according to the clinical history that participants reported. This clone has ten or more counts. This clonotype was obtained from a man under 40 who had recovered from COVID-19. V gene TRBV6-5 combines with J gene TRBJ1-1, with D hard to call. The specimen sequenced was PBMCs or T cells enriched from blood (not recorded which). This CDR3 is CASIKFSDGLGEAFF. DNA of the CDR3: TGTGCCAGCATTAAATTCTCTGATGGCCTAGGAGAAGCTTTCTTT.